This T cell receptor (beta chain) emerged from a study of CD8 T cells in Susac syndrome. After extraction with the RNeasy kit, about 0.45 to 1 ug of the RNA was reverse transcribed using random hexamers. By means of immunoSEQ multiplex PCR, TCR beta CDR3 spanning 54 Vbeta and 13 Jbeta underwent amplification. TCRdb redid the calling of the immunoSEQ multiplex PCR reads with MiXCR, one entry per CDR3 protein. The repertoire holds fewer than 200,000 distinct CDR3 sequences, roughly 96% seen once, with 0.15% to 0.2% in the top ten. The multiple sclerosis control group comprised treatment-naive patients with stable or active relapsing-remitting disease. CDR1 and CDR2 from the germline V gene are MNHEY and SMNVEV (reference sequence). V was trimmed by 5 bases and J by 10 bases, leaving 21 bases between them. This CDR3 spans 15 amino acids.

Sequencing was performed on CD8+ T cells from PBMCs. The chain has TRBV27 and TRBJ2-1; D might be TRBD2 (6 bases). The receptor's source is a human donor with multiple sclerosis. Here the CDR3 reads CASSAGTVPSWEQFF. CDR3 nucleotide sequence: TGTGCCAGCAGTGCGGGGACGGTCCCGTCCTGGGAGCAGTTCTTC.